Detailed here is one T cell receptor (beta chain). Its antigen is unidentified. Deletions cut 8 bases from V and 2 bases from J, with 9 bases between. CDR3 length equals 12 residues. The germline CDR1 and CDR2 sequences are LNHDA and SQIVND (reference sequence). This sample is drawn from a study of cytomegalovirus exposure and HLA in healthy donors. Findings and caveats of the study: Reportedly, diagnosis of cytomegalovirus status by the classifier showed high specificity and sensitivity.

Primers: 60 Vbeta forward and 13 Jbeta reverse. The table came from immunoSEQ multiplex PCR; TCRdb's copy has only in-frame clones and leaves some out. The data show roughly 110,000 clones, 82% seen once. This sequence originates from a man aged 50 to 59 in good health and CMV-seronegative. The chain is built from TRBV19 and TRBJ2-5; D ambiguous. Sequences were obtained from PBMCs. CDR3: CASGPAQETQYF. In DNA form, the CDR3 reads TGTGCCAGTGGGCCAGCTCAAGAGACCCAGTACTTC.